This paragraph reports one T cell receptor beta chain. There are a few counts of this clonotype. The specificity of this receptor is unknown. Nothing much larger sits one base from this clone, and base qualities are not available. The source of the sample is a study of blood T cells in healthy people across ages (dated by TCRdb to the mid-2010s). Study-level background: In model experiments, template switching captured roughly one uniquely barcoded TCR beta cDNA molecule for every two T cells. To track age-related changes in TCR beta repertoire diversity, the study relied on deep sequencing normalized with unique cDNA molecular identifiers. Two additional independent replicas of 1 million unique cDNA reads from the same blood draw were analyzed for two donors (one aged 18 to 29 and one aged 80 or older). The donors were split into four age groups: young (average 16 years), middle-aged (roughly 39), aged (more than 60) and long-lived (roughly 77).

Germline trimming: 0 bases from V, 2 bases from J; junction bases outside gene matches: 5. Measured from the cysteine to the phenylalanine, the CDR3 is 16 residues long. CDR3 DNA only is kept here, 48 bases in frame from base 1. Based on the germline V gene, the CDR1 and CDR2 sequences are SGDLS and YYNGEE. Here is what the overall study found, with its caveats: Observed TCR beta diversity per million T cells fell roughly linearly with age, and a significant reduction was already apparent by age around 40. The CMV infection status of donors was not known, potentially confounding age-related changes in expanded clonotypes. Estimates of total diversity based on one million sequenced T cells were considered lower bounds and underestimates. Bulk unsorted PBMC profiling prevented conclusive comparison of naive and antigen-experienced compartments. The percentage of naive T cells measured by flow cytometry correlated strongly with observed TCR beta diversity. Compared with the aged group, more naive CD4+ T cells, fewer expanded clones and increased TCR diversity were shown by the long-lived group, suggesting age selection.

Donors were approximately 42 systemically healthy Caucasian individuals from Russia aged 6 to 90 years. Ten milliliters of peripheral blood were drawn from each donor into EDTA-treated Vacutainer tubes. PBMCs were isolated by Ficoll-Paque density-gradient centrifugation, with at least 6 million obtained per sample. Trizol reagent was used to extract total RNA from PBMCs, with at least 5 micrograms per sample. The percentages of naive CD45RAhigh/CD27high T cells were determined by flow cytometry on a PBMC aliquot from every donor. The library was made by 5' RACE. For sequencing, an Illumina HiSeq 2500 was employed. A second PCR of about 6 to 11 cycles was run with a J-beta primer mix and a sample-barcoded 5' primer. A template-switch 5' adaptor carrying 12 random nucleotides introduced a unique molecular identifier onto each TCR beta cDNA molecule. At least 2.5 million CDR3-containing paired-end reads were obtained from each sample. First-strand cDNA was synthesized from all RNA with the Mint cDNA synthesis kit, primed by a TRBC-specific oligonucleotide. Following uracil-DNA glycosylase treatment, a first 18-cycle PCR with universal primers M1SS and BC2_uni_R was performed on all cDNA. The source study handled its data this way. For normalization, 1 million high-quality reads were randomly selected from each sample, with every read carrying a distinct molecular identifier. Instead of being binned into consensus sequences, reads that shared molecular identifiers were thrown out. MiTCR, set to a Q25 quality threshold and the strictest error-elimination algorithm, was used for CDR3 identification, clonotype clustering and error correction. Lower-bound total TCR beta diversity was estimated with a nonparametric unseen species model using Euler transformation. Through fastp at Q25 and MiXCR, TCRdb rebuilt clones from the public reads, retaining in-frame beta chains. Entries are consolidated by CDR3 protein sequence, retaining the most common genes and DNA. The V and J calls shown here were made by TCRdb, not taken from the authors' results. Present in this sample are some 930,000 distinct CDR3 sequences, 25% to 30% of which were seen just once. In total, the top ten clones hold 10% of the sample.

The sample was also linked to a second study, of T cells of mothers and their children. As the second paper documents: Donors were nine systemically healthy Caucasian individuals: three mothers and their six children. cDNA synthesis used all of the extracted RNA, with 1.5 ug of RNA in each 15 ul reaction. In the second PCR, the M1S primer added sample barcodes and 2-4 random nucleotides. Each mother yielded over 8.5 million TCR beta CDR3 reads and each child about 3 million reads. In both related and unrelated pairs, thymic selection shapes the output of TCR recombination in a similar way, with inherited differences having only a minor effect. Normalized repertoire overlap in related mother-child pairs was always slightly higher than in unrelated mother-child pairs, but the difference was never significant. Persistent microchimeric T cell clones were not detected, at a sensitivity of about 90 clones per million clonotypes. The study used deep NGS to compare TCR beta repertoires of mothers and children, seeking features distinguishing related mother-child pairs from unrelated individuals. The mean age was about 37 +/- 4 years for the mothers and about 10 +/- 4 years for the children. After adapters were ligated using NEBNext reagents, the libraries underwent 100+100 nt paired-end sequencing on an Illumina HiSeq 2000. To prevent cross-contamination, the mother and child libraries were prepared a month apart and were sequenced in separate runs. Each donor had between about 500,000 and 2,300,000 distinct TCR beta clonotypes identified. Naive TCR beta clonotypes were estimated from low-frequency clonotypes matched to each donor's FACS-determined naive share, without sorting.

This sequence was found in a woman aged 40 to 50 in good health. The sequencing sample was made of blood. The receptor chain draws on TRBV9 and TRBJ2-3; 8 of the junction bases match TRBD2. The DNA sequence is given as TGTGCCAGCAGCGTAGGAGTCGGACTAGCCACAGATACGCAGTATTTT. This is translated as CASSVGVGLATDTQYF.